This T cell receptor (beta chain) derives from a study of tumor and adjacent non-tumor tissue in lung cancer. Study at large: Some 4.2 million productive TCRbeta reads were obtained per sample on average. Broader study findings: Compared with tumor, normal lung showed significantly lower TCR diversity.

Note on this clonotype: Its antigen is as yet unknown.

This CDR3 comprises 14 residues. Trimming removed 0 bases at V and 2 bases at J, with 5 bases between. Germline CDR1 reads SEHNR; CDR2 reads FQNEAQ (reference sequence). TCRbeta libraries were built with three rounds of nested PCR, modified from ARM-PCR. One entry per CDR3 protein results from TCRdb running MiXCR on the multiplex PCR reads. Among 60,000 to 85,000 distinct CDR3 sequences listed, 55% to 85% were seen once. RNA was extracted from bulk tissue without any cell sorting. Donors were chemotherapy-naive, newly diagnosed lung cancer surgical patients in China, August–late 2014. Input material: lung tumor tissue. The sequence came from a man aged 60 to 75 with non-small cell lung cancer. The genes are TRBV7-9 and TRBJ1-3; TRBD1 might be the D (5 bases). Here the CDR3 DNA reads TGTGCCAGCAGCTTAGCACAGGCTGGAAACACCATATATTTT. This codes for CASSLAQAGNTIYF.